The 32 T cell receptor beta chains below were found in one sample sequenced in a study of glioma-infiltrating T cells. Amplification of TCR alpha and beta CDR3 regions from RNA used iRepertoire nested multiplex PCR. One entry per CDR3 protein, called by TCRdb with MiXCR from the multiplex PCR reads. The table records 160,000 or so distinct CDR3 sequences, about 40% of them present only once. Sequencing input: glioma tissue, nonneoplastic brain tissue, or PBMCs (not recorded which). These receptors came from a human donor with low-grade glioma or glioblastoma, undergoing nonglioma brain surgery, or in good health (not recorded which).

This chain connects TRBV15 to TRBJ1-2, with D unclear. V lost 7 bases, J lost 0 bases, and 12 bases lay in between. This CDR3 has 14 amino acids. CDR1 LNHNV and CDR2 YYDKDF come from the germline V gene (reference sequence). CDR3 in amino acids: CATIHGLTNYGYTF. CDR3 DNA: TGTGCCACCATCCATGGCCTCACTAACTATGGCTACACCTTC.

This clonotype was observed a few times. It may be a read error: a sequence one base away is much more abundant. V usage is TRBV28 and J usage is TRBJ2-7; D not certain. This CDR3 is 11 amino acids long. Trimming removed 7 bases from V and 3 bases from J, with 7 bases in between. Germline V CDR1 and CDR2: MDHEN, SYDVKM. CDR3 in amino acids: CASIINYEQYF. The CDR3 DNA follows: TGTGCCAGCATAATAAACTACGAGCAGTACTTC.

This clonotype has a count of ten or more. The V gene is TRBV3-1, the J gene TRBJ2-3; no clear D gene. The V end was cut by 0 bases, the J end by 0 bases, with 7 bases between. This CDR3 has 15 residues. The germline V gene encodes CDR1 LGHDT and CDR2 YNNKEL (reference sequence). As DNA, the CDR3 is TGTGCCAGCAGCCAAGACATGGGTAGCACAGATACGCAGTATTTT. This codes for CASSQDMGSTDTQYF.

As concerns this clonotype: A much larger clone differs from this one at a single base, so this may be a read error. The V gene is TRBV20-1, the J gene TRBJ2-2; weak D call: TRBD1 (6 bases). Germline CDR1 DFQATT, CDR2 SNEGSKA (reference sequence). The CDR3 consists of 15 residues. CDR3 sequence: CSARPGQANTGKLFF. In DNA, the CDR3 is TGCAGTGCTAGACCGGGACAAGCGAACACCGGGAAGCTGTTTTTT.

This clonotype came up many times. The chain has TRBV29-1 and TRBJ1-2; D ambiguous. Germline CDR1 SQVTM, CDR2 ANQGSEA. Deletions cut 6 bases from V and 8 bases from J, with 16 bases between. This CDR3 is 12 amino acids long. The CDR3 is CSVGNEISGYTF. The CDR3 DNA reads TGCAGCGTGGGGAATGAAATAAGCGGCTACACCTTC.

This rearrangement joins TRBV5-1 to TRBJ2-5, with 8 bases identical to TRBD2. With V trimmed by 5 bases and J by 1 base, 4 bases remained unmatched. Germline V gives CDR1 SGHRS, CDR2 YFSETQ. The CDR3 spans 14 residues. This chain's CDR3 is CASSQAGGQETQYF. CDR3 bases: TGCGCCAGCAGTCAGGCGGGAGGCCAAGAGACCCAGTACTTC.

Comment on this clonotype: A read error may be the cause here, since a much bigger clone is one base away. DNA of the CDR3: TGTGCCATCACTAGGGACCGTGACGGCACTGAAGCTTCCTTT. It translates to CAITRDRDGTEASF. The chain is built from TRBV10-3 and TRBJ1-1; D perhaps matches TRBD1 (5 bases). The V gene's germline CDR1 is ENHRY and CDR2 SYGVKD. The length of the CDR3 is 14 residues.

This clonotype is deemed medium-sized (0.01 to 0.1%). The V call is TRBV28, the J call TRBJ2-3; D remains ambiguous. CDR1 is MDHEN, CDR2 SYDVKM, per germline. Between the trimmed V and J ends, which lost 5 bases and 6 bases, there was a span of 9 bases. The CDR3 loop spans 12 amino acids. CDR3 DNA sequence: TGTGCCAGCAGTGCCCTTGCGGATACGCAGTATTTT. Translated, it gives CASSALADTQYF. Full variable domain (remainder filled in from reference TRBV28 and TRBJ2-3): DVKVTQSSRYLVKRTGEKVFLECVQDMDHENMFWYRQDPGLGLRLIYFSYDVKMKEKGDIPEGYSVSREKKERFSLILESASTNQTSMYLCASSALADTQYFGPGTRLTVL.

This clonotype was observed at least ten times. J is TRBJ2-7 and V is TRBV6-2 or TRBV6-3, with 9 positions matching TRBD2. Trimming removed 1 base from V and 5 bases from J; junction bases left unmatched: 9. The CDR3 consists of 16 residues. Germline assignment: CDR1 MNHEY and CDR2 SVGEGT. For the CDR3, the DNA is TGTGCCAGCAGTTACTTGAGCGGGAGGAGAGGGCACGAGCAGTACTTC. Its translation is CASSYLSGRRGHEQYF.

On this clonotype itself: Germline and junction disagree at one end, which may indicate a read error. The genes are TRBV27 and TRBJ1-5; D unclear. From germline, CDR1 is MNHEY and CDR2 SMNVEV (reference sequence). The CDR3 totals 14 residues. In DNA, the CDR3 is TGTCCCAGCAGCACCGGTATGAGCAATCAGCCCCAGCATTTT. Translated: CPSSTGMSNQPQHF.

With respect to this clonotype: A much larger clonotype is one base distant, so this may be a read error. The chain couples TRBV4-1 to TRBJ2-1; D is undetermined. V lost 4 bases to trimming and J lost 11 bases, with 15 bases between them. The CDR3 has 13 amino acids. Per the germline V gene, CDR1 is MGHRA and CDR2 is YSYEKL. The CDR3 sequence is CASSPDGGDKQFF. CDR3 in DNA: TGCGCCAGCAGCCCCGACGGTGGGGATAAGCAGTTCTTC.

Concerning this clonotype: An end of the junction differs from the germline gene, which may be a read error. The chain uses TRBV29-1 and TRBJ2-5, with unresolved D. CDR3 length equals 12 residues. The germline gives CDR1 SQVTM, CDR2 ANQGSEA. CDR3 sequence reads: CSVDPAQGTQYF. CDR3 in DNA: TGCAGCGTTGATCCGGCGCAAGGGACCCAGTACTTC.

The rearrangement uses TRBV5-4 and TRBJ1-1; D perhaps matches TRBD1 (5 bases). The CDR3 extends over 12 amino acids. Deletions cut 10 bases from V and 4 bases from J, with 14 bases between. From germline, CDR1 is SGHNT and CDR2 YYREEE (reference sequence). CDR3 bases: TGTGCCTGGGGGGTAGAAACCACTGAAGCTTTCTTT. Its protein product is CAWGVETTEAFF.

In this sample, this clonotype turned up many times. The chain employs TRBV28 and TRBJ1-5, with 7 positions matching TRBD1. CDR3 length equals 14 residues. After removal of 11 bases from V and 1 base from J, the junction contained 8 bases not matched to a gene. CDR1 is MDHEN, CDR2 SYDVKM, per germline. CDR3 amino acids: CALQGGGSNQPQHF. CDR3 nucleotide sequence: TGTGCCCTTCAGGGGGGAGGAAGCAATCAGCCCCAGCATTTT.

This clonotype was found once. The germline gene is not matched at one end of the junction; a read error may be the cause. The chain couples TRBV29-1 to TRBJ2-1, with D possibly matching TRBD1 (6 bases). Looked up from germline, CDR1 is SQVTM and CDR2 is ANQGSEA. CDR3 length: 12 amino acids. The CDR3 coding sequence is TGCAGCGGACAGGCCCCCTACAATCAGCAGTTCTTC. Residues: CSGQAPYNQQFF.

Comment on this clonotype: Being one base from a much bigger clone, this may be a read error. The chain employs TRBV3-1 and TRBJ1-5; unclear D gene. The CDR3 covers 13 residues. Germline values: CDR1 LGHDT, CDR2 YNNKEL (reference sequence). Trimming removed 3 bases from V and 2 bases from J, with 5 bases in between. The CDR3 here is CASSQAGNQPQHF. CDR3 DNA: TGTGCCAGCAGCCAGGCCGGCAATCAGCCCCAGCATTTT.

This clonotype has a count of ten or more. The V call is TRBV20-1, the J call TRBJ1-5, with D uncertain. The germline V and J ends were trimmed by 4 bases and 4 bases, with 17 bases remaining between them. This CDR3 is 15 amino acids long. The germline V gene encodes CDR1 DFQATT and CDR2 SNEGSKA (reference sequence). CDR3 bases: TGCAGTGCTACCTCAGAAGGGAGAGGAAATCAGCCCCAGCATTTT. It specifies CSATSEGRGNQPQHF.

The chain recombines TRBV28 with TRBJ2-7; 8 bases are a match to TRBD2. V dropped 4 bases and J dropped 2; count of bases not matched to a gene: 7. In germline, CDR1 is MDHEN, CDR2 SYDVKM. The CDR3 length is 15 residues. The CDR3 nucleotides are TGTGCCAGCAGTTCACTAGCGGCCTTGACCTACGAGCAGTACTTC. Its protein product is CASSSLAALTYEQYF.

The V call is TRBV7-8, the J call TRBJ1-5; 8 bases are shared with TRBD1. Per germline, CDR1 SGHVS and CDR2 FQNEAQ. The CDR3 contains 19 residues. V shed 6 bases, J shed 0 bases, and the junction held 16 bases outside the gene matches. CDR3 residues: CASRAGQGLGILSNQPQHF. The CDR3 coding sequence is TGTGCCAGCAGAGCAGGACAGGGATTGGGAATTCTTAGCAATCAGCCCCAGCATTTT.

V and J are TRBV5-4 and TRBJ2-3, with D perhaps matching TRBD1 (5 bases). The V gene lost 4 bases and the J gene lost 0 bases, with 15 bases spanning the gap. This CDR3 is built from 16 residues. Germline CDR1 SGHNT, CDR2 YYREEE (reference sequence). The CDR3 reads CASSTATVSSTDTQYF. Written as DNA, the CDR3 is TGTGCCAGCAGCACCGCGACAGTTTCTAGCACAGATACGCAGTATTTT.

This chain uses TRBV29-1 with TRBJ1-6, with TRBD1 matching 9 bases. The V gene's germline CDR1 is SQVTM and CDR2 ANQGSEA. CDR3 length: 14 amino acids. V lost 6 bases, J lost 7 bases, and 7 bases stayed unmatched. The CDR3 DNA sequence: TGCAGCGTAGCCACGGGACAGGGAAATTCACCCCTCCACTTT. Its protein is CSVATGQGNSPLHF.

As to this clonotype: A much bigger clone sits one base away, suggesting this may be a read error. The rearrangement uses TRBV7-9 and TRBJ2-5; D possibly corresponds to TRBD2 (6 bases). The V gene lost 9 bases and the J gene lost 5 bases, with 16 bases spanning the gap. This CDR3 is built from 13 residues. Per the germline V gene, CDR1 is SEHNR and CDR2 is FQNEAQ (reference sequence). The CDR3 region is CARGRGASETQYF. As DNA, the CDR3 is TGTGCCAGAGGCCGCGGGGCTAGTGAGACCCAGTACTTC.

The sample holds many counts of this clonotype. V and J are TRBV28 and TRBJ1-1, with 8 positions matching TRBD1. V dropped 3 bases and J dropped 3; count of bases not matched to a gene: 3. The CDR3 runs 14 residues. Germline lookup yields CDR1 MDHEN and CDR2 SYDVKM. CDR3 in DNA: TGTGCCAGCAGTTTCCCGGACAGGGACACTGAAGCTTTCTTT. The encoded protein is CASSFPDRDTEAFF. The full variable domain, completed using reference TRBV28 and TRBJ1-1, is DVKVTQSSRYLVKRTGEKVFLECVQDMDHENMFWYRQDPGLGLRLIYFSYDVKMKEKGDIPEGYSVSREKKERFSLILESASTNQTSMYLCASSFPDRDTEAFFGQGTRLTVV.

About this clonotype: This sequence may be a read error, since a much larger clone differs from it by one base. The chain employs TRBV20-1 and TRBJ2-7, with a possible D match to TRBD1 (5 bases). The CDR3 runs to 15 residues. V lost 4 bases, J lost 0 bases, and 16 bases lay in between. Germline values: CDR1 DFQATT, CDR2 SNEGSKA (reference sequence). The CDR3 here is CSAMAQGFSSYEQYF. The CDR3 coding sequence is TGCAGTGCTATGGCCCAGGGCTTCAGCTCCTACGAGCAGTACTTC.

This clonotype was counted only a few times. The chain links TRBV5-1 to TRBJ2-1, with D maybe TRBD2 (6 bases). The CDR3 consists of 16 residues. Looked up from germline, CDR1 is SGHRS and CDR2 is YFSETQ. V was clipped by 4 bases and J by 0 bases, with 14 bases between them. CDR3 DNA: TGCGCCAGCAGCCCCGGGACTTTCAGCTCCTACAATGAGCAGTTCTTC. Residues: CASSPGTFSSYNEQFF.

The chain employs TRBV12-3 or TRBV12-4 and TRBJ1-2; a possible D gene is TRBD1 (5 bases). The V and J ends lost 8 bases and 3 bases respectively, with 13 bases between them. This CDR3 contains 13 residues. The CDR3 is CASYPDRYYGYTF. CDR3 sequence (DNA): TGTGCCAGCTACCCCGACAGATACTATGGCTACACCTTC.

This clonotype has only one observation. The CDR3 DNA is TGCAGCGTTCGCGTCACAGCTGTCGCAGATACGCAGTATTTT. Its translation: CSVRVTAVADTQYF. The rearrangement joins TRBV29-1 to TRBJ2-3; D not certain. This CDR3 spans 14 amino acids. Germline V gives CDR1 SQVTM, CDR2 ANQGSEA. Between the trimmed V and J ends, which lost 5 bases and 4 bases, there was a span of 16 bases.

This clonotype was counted many times. The chain couples TRBV7-3 to TRBJ2-3; D is unclear. Germline V gene data show CDR1 as SGHTA and CDR2 as FQGTGA. CDR3 length: 13 residues. Trimming left V 5 bases short and J 6 bases short, with 12 bases between. In DNA, the CDR3 is TGTGCCAGCAGCCTCCGCACTCCGGATACGCAGTATTTT. Translating it yields CASSLRTPDTQYF.

V is TRBV28 and J is TRBJ2-7, with D possibly being TRBD1 or TRBD2 (6 bases each). CDR3 size: 15 residues. In germline, CDR1 is MDHEN, CDR2 SYDVKM. The V end was cut by 10 bases, the J end by 7 bases, with 26 bases between. The CDR3 DNA reads TGTGCCATCAGCCACATAGCGGACTACCAGGGGGAGCAGTACTTC. Translation gives CAISHIADYQGEQYF.

The V gene is TRBV20-1, the J gene TRBJ2-1; a possible D gene is TRBD2 (6 bases). Germline V CDR1 and CDR2: DFQATT, SNEGSKA (reference sequence). Trimming cost V 7 bases and J 2 bases, with 18 bases left between them. The CDR3 totals 15 residues. CDR3 sequence: CSVAAGGVAYNEQFF. The CDR3 bases are TGCAGTGTTGCAGCAGGCGGGGTCGCCTACAATGAGCAGTTCTTC.

Note on this clonotype: Just one base apart from a much larger clone, this may be a read error. The V and J genes are TRBV2 and TRBJ2-1; D is ambiguous. The V gene's germline CDR1 is SNHLY and CDR2 FYNNEI. The germline V and J ends were trimmed by 3 bases and 3 bases, with 9 bases remaining between them. This CDR3 is built from 14 residues. The chain's CDR3 is CASSDVGFYNEQFF. CDR3 DNA sequence: TGTGCCAGCAGTGATGTAGGGTTCTACAATGAGCAGTTCTTC. Using reference TRBV2 and TRBJ2-1 for the parts outside the CDR3, the full variable domain is EPEVTQTPSHQVTQMGQEVILRCVPISNHLYFYWYRQILGQKVEFLVSFYNNEISEKSEIFDDQFSVERPDGSNFTLKIRSTKLEDSAMYFCASSDVGFYNEQFFGPGTRLTVL.

With regard to this clonotype: This clone may be a read error of a much larger clone one base away. The chain couples TRBV6-2 or TRBV6-3 to TRBJ1-5; no definite D call. Germline values: CDR1 MNHEY, CDR2 SVGEGT. The CDR3 has 14 residues. V was shortened by 10 bases and J by 0 bases, with 13 bases between the two germline ends. The CDR3 reads CATIDTYSNQPQHF. The CDR3 DNA is TGTGCCACCATCGACACATATAGCAATCAGCCCCAGCATTTT.